Listed here are 27 T cell receptor beta chains from one sample, sequenced in a study of blood T cell repertoires in COVID-19. Here immunoSEQ multiplex PCR was the method, and the copy in TCRdb shows in-frame clones only, minus some. Of hundreds of thousands of clones detected, around 87% appear once; the ten largest clones hold approximately 4%. The sample comprised peripheral blood. These receptors were collected from a woman in her forties or fifties with active or convalescent COVID-19.

The rearrangement uses TRBV7-6 and TRBJ1-2; D unresolved. V was trimmed by 0 bases and J by 2 bases, leaving 4 bases between them. The germline V gene encodes CDR1 SGHVS and CDR2 FNYEAQ. The CDR3 runs to 13 residues. The CDR3 loop is CASSLAINYGYTF. As DNA, the CDR3 is TGTGCCAGCAGCTTAGCTATAAACTATGGCTACACCTTC. Drawing the rest from reference TRBV7-6 and TRBJ1-2, the complete variable domain is GAGVSQSPRYKVTKRGQDVALRCDPISGHVSLYWYRQALGQGPEFLTYFNYEAQQDKSGLPNDRFSAERPEGSISTLTIQRTEQRDSAMYRCASSLAINYGYTFGSGTRLTVV.

The rearrangement uses TRBV5-4 and TRBJ2-7; no firm D call. V was cut by 3 bases and J by 8 bases, with 12 bases left in between. The germline V gene has CDR1 SGHNT and CDR2 YYREEE (reference sequence). This CDR3 has 12 residues. The CDR3 reads CASSSNNLKQYF. Written as DNA, the CDR3 is TGTGCCAGCAGCTCCAATAACTTAAAGCAGTACTTC.

The J gene is TRBJ2-2, the V gene TRBV30, with 7 bases matching TRBD1. In germline, CDR1 is GTSNPN, CDR2 SVGIG (reference sequence). V dropped 0 bases and J dropped 0; count of bases not matched to a gene: 4. CDR3 length: 16 residues. CDR3 sequence: CAWSVRDRSNTGELFF. Here the CDR3 DNA reads TGTGCCTGGAGTGTACGGGACAGATCGAACACCGGGGAGCTGTTTTTT.

The chain couples TRBV6-5 to TRBJ1-6, with 8 bases aligning to TRBD1. The germline gives CDR1 MNHEY, CDR2 SVGAGI. This CDR3 spans 14 amino acids. Trimming at V came to 8 bases and at J to 6 bases, leaving 6 bases not matched to a gene. The CDR3 region has the DNA TGTGCCAGCGCCTACAGGGGGATTAATTCACCCCTCCACTTT. It codes for CASAYRGINSPLHF.

The V gene is TRBV16, the J gene TRBJ1-5; a possible D gene is TRBD1 (6 bases). Germline V CDR1 and CDR2: KGHSY, FQNENV. The CDR3 is 14 amino acids. V was trimmed by 6 bases and J by 7 bases, leaving 16 bases between them. The CDR3 here is CASREQGLGQPQHF. CDR3 in DNA: TGTGCCAGCAGAGAACAGGGCCTAGGGCAGCCCCAGCATTTT.

The sample holds one count of this clone. The J gene is TRBJ1-2, the V gene TRBV20-1; the match to TRBD1 covers 7 bases. Trimming took 6 bases from V and 5 from J; bases not matched to a gene: 9. Germline-derived CDR1 and CDR2 are DFQATT and SNEGSKA (reference sequence). This CDR3 is 13 amino acids long. DNA of the CDR3: TGCAGTGCGAGTACCGGGACAGATTATGGCTACACCTTC. Encoded protein: CSASTGTDYGYTF.

This chain links TRBV7-9 with TRBJ2-7, with TRBD1 identical over 7 bases. J lost 0 bases, V lost 2 bases, and 10 bases had no gene match. CDR1 SEHNR and CDR2 FQNEAQ come from the germline V gene (reference sequence). This CDR3 comprises 17 residues. In DNA form, the CDR3 reads TGTGCCAGCAGCTTAAAGAGGCCGGGACAGAGCTCCTACGAGCAGTACTTC. As protein: CASSLKRPGQSSYEQYF.

The gene calls are TRBV15 and TRBJ1-2; 8 nucleotides align to TRBD1. The V gene's germline CDR1 is LNHNV and CDR2 YYDKDF (reference sequence). Trimming at V came to 2 bases and at J to 2 bases, leaving 13 bases not matched to a gene. This CDR3 is 18 amino acids long. In nucleotides, the CDR3 is TGTGCCACCAGCAGACCCGGGACAGGCAATCGCGGGAACTATGGCTACACCTTC. Protein product: CATSRPGTGNRGNYGYTF.

As regards this clone: This sample also contains other DNA sequences that code for the same CDR3. The CDR3 nucleotides read TGTGCCAGTAGTATTAGCGGGAGTTCCTACAATGAGCAGTTCTTC. Encoded protein: CASSISGSSYNEQFF. The genes are TRBV19 and TRBJ2-1, with 9 bases lining up with TRBD2. V dropped 3 bases and J dropped 1; count of bases not matched to a gene: 1. Germline V gives CDR1 LNHDA, CDR2 SQIVND (reference sequence). This CDR3 spans 15 amino acids.

This rearrangement joins TRBV2 to TRBJ1-5; 8 positions agree with TRBD1. The CDR3 is 15 amino acids. V lost 6 bases and J lost 5; bases outside the gene matches: 9. CDR1 and CDR2 from the germline V gene are SNHLY and FYNNEI. CDR3 DNA: TGTGCCAGCAGCGACGACAGGGGAGTGGATCAGCCCCAGCATTTT. It codes for CASSDDRGVDQPQHF.

CDR3 DNA sequence: TGTGCCAGCAGTCATTGGACTAGCGGGGTGGCCGGGGAGCTGTTTTTT. This codes for CASSHWTSGVAGELFF. The V gene is TRBV3-1 (or the pseudogene TRBV3-2), the J gene TRBJ2-2, with 12 bases that match TRBD2. The ends lost 6 bases at V and 6 bases at J; junction bases unmatched: 8. The V gene's germline CDR1 is LGHDT and CDR2 YNNKEL (reference sequence). The CDR3 spans 16 residues.

This sequence joins TRBV27 and TRBJ1-2; weak D call: TRBD1 (6 bases). CDR1 and CDR2 from the germline V gene are MNHEY and SMNVEV (reference sequence). Trimming removed 0 bases at V and 2 bases at J, with 19 bases between. The CDR3 consists of 18 residues. The CDR3 spells CASSLSLGTRAMNYGYTF. Here the CDR3 DNA reads TGTGCCAGCAGTTTATCGTTAGGGACAAGGGCGATGAACTATGGCTACACCTTC.

V and J are TRBV30 and TRBJ2-3; 9 bases match TRBD2. The ends lost 0 bases at V and 4 bases at J; junction bases unmatched: 5. This CDR3 spans 15 amino acids. Germline CDR1 and CDR2: GTSNPN and SVGIG (reference sequence). In nucleotides, the CDR3 is TGTGCCTGGAGTGTTGTAGCGGGAGAGGCAGATACGCAGTATTTT. Protein sequence: CAWSVVAGEADTQYF. The variable domain in full, completed from reference TRBV30 and TRBJ2-3, reads SQTIHQWPATLVQPVGSPLSLECTVEGTSNPNLYWYRQAAGRGLQLLFYSVGIGQISSEVPQNLSASRPQDRQFILSSKKLLLSDSGFYLCAWSVVAGEADTQYFGPGTRLTVL.

CDR3 loop: CAWNEQGGKLFF. CDR3 DNA sequence: TGTGCCTGGAATGAACAGGGAGGGAAACTGTTTTTT. The chain combines TRBV30 with TRBJ1-4; D perhaps matches TRBD1 (6 bases). Trimming shortened V by 4 bases and J by 11 bases, and 14 bases separated the two germline ends. The CDR3 has 12 residues. Germline V gene lookup returns CDR1 GTSNPN and CDR2 SVGIG (reference sequence).

The chain joins TRBV7-6 to TRBJ2-7, with 11 bases lining up with TRBD1. This CDR3 region has 19 residues. J was trimmed by 7 bases and V by 5 bases; bases with no gene match: 22. Per germline, CDR1 SGHVS and CDR2 FNYEAQ. The CDR3 spells CASSPRDRGSTQEPWEQYF. DNA for the CDR3: TGTGCCAGCAGCCCCCGGGACAGGGGGAGTACCCAAGAACCGTGGGAGCAGTACTTC.

This clone was found once. The chain uses TRBV11-2 and TRBJ2-5; TRBD2 matches at 8 bases. The CDR3 length is 16 residues. V trimming: 5 bases; J trimming: 1 base; junction bases outside the gene matches: 9. Germline-derived CDR1 and CDR2 are SGHAT and FQNNGV. The CDR3 DNA follows: TGTGCCAGCAGCAAACTAGCGGCTTCTGTCCAAGAGACCCAGTACTTC. Translation: CASSKLAASVQETQYF.

The chain links TRBV6-5 to TRBJ2-7; 11 bases align to TRBD1. V shed 6 bases and J 3 bases; nucleotides not matched to a gene: 4. Germline CDR1 and CDR2: MNHEY and SVGAGI. This CDR3 has 14 amino acids. The CDR3 DNA sequence: TGTGCCAGCAGGGGGGGGACAGGGGGCTACGAGCAGTACTTC. Encoded protein: CASRGGTGGYEQYF.

V and J are TRBV19 and TRBJ1-2; D remains unclear. V gave up 2 bases and J gave up 1 base, with 14 bases separating them. Per the germline V gene, CDR1 is LNHDA and CDR2 is SQIVND (reference sequence). The length of the CDR3 is 16 residues. Written as DNA, the CDR3 is TGTGCCAGTAGTATAAGTATGTACAGTCTTAACTATGGCTACACCTTC. As protein: CASSISMYSLNYGYTF. Together with reference TRBV19 and TRBJ1-2, the CDR3 gives the full variable domain: DGGITQSPKYLFRKEGQNVTLSCEQNLNHDAMYWYRQDPGQGLRLIYYSQIVNDFQKGDIAEGYSVSREKKESFPLTVTSAQKNPTAFYLCASSISMYSLNYGYTFGSGTRLTVV.

V usage is TRBV6-2 or TRBV6-3 and J usage is TRBJ1-1; tentative D call: TRBD1 (6 bases). The V end lost 5 bases, the J end lost 8 bases, and 12 bases lay between the germline ends. This CDR3 is 12 amino acids long. In germline, CDR1 is MNHEY, CDR2 SVGEGT. The CDR3 region has the DNA TGTGCCAGCAGTCCCACAGGGTTAGAAGCTTTCTTT. Its protein is CASSPTGLEAFF.

The chain is built from TRBV6-1 and TRBJ2-3; a possible D gene is TRBD2 (6 bases). Germline loops: CDR1 MNHNS, CDR2 SASEGT. The CDR3 is made up of 16 amino acids. V lost 2 bases, J lost 4 bases, and 16 bases lay in between. The CDR3 DNA follows: TGTGCCAGCAGTGAATCGTCAAGAGGGACTTCAGATACGCAGTATTTT. It specifies CASSESSRGTSDTQYF.

The V call is TRBV27, the J call TRBJ1-1, with 8 bases matching TRBD1. Germline V gene sequence: CDR1 MNHEY, CDR2 SMNVEV (reference sequence). After removal of 8 bases from V and 0 bases from J, the junction contained 14 bases not matched to a gene. This CDR3 has 17 amino acids. The CDR3 DNA follows: TGTGCCAGCCCTTTATTCGACAGGGGAAGACTGAACACTGAAGCTTTCTTT. Its translation: CASPLFDRGRLNTEAFF.

This rearrangement joins TRBV5-1 to TRBJ2-1; 7 nucleotides line up with TRBD1. CDR1 and CDR2 (germline): SGHRS, YFSETQ. This CDR3 contains 16 residues. The V and J ends lost 4 bases and 5 bases, in that order; junction bases with no gene match: 12. The DNA of the CDR3 is TGCGCCAGCAGCCTTTGGGACAGCTACCGCCACAATGAGCAGTTCTTC. Amino acids: CASSLWDSYRHNEQFF.

The rearrangement uses TRBV2 and TRBJ1-5; D unclear. CDR3 length: 16 residues. Trimming removed 1 base from V and 0 bases from J, with 10 bases in between. From germline, CDR1 is SNHLY and CDR2 FYNNEI. The CDR3 DNA reads TGTGCCAGCAGTGAAGATGCGGGGTATAGCAATCAGCCCCAGCATTTT. This translates into CASSEDAGYSNQPQHF.

The V and J genes are TRBV12-3 or TRBV12-4 and TRBJ1-1; 7 bases align to TRBD1. The CDR3 totals 13 residues. V was pared by 7 bases and J by 4 bases, with 6 bases of the junction left unmatched. The CDR3 region is CASTEQGSTEAFF. CDR3 DNA sequence: TGTGCCAGCACCGAACAGGGGAGCACTGAAGCTTTCTTT.

The genes are TRBV4-1 and TRBJ2-7, with D tentatively TRBD2 (6 bases). V lost 5 bases to trimming and J lost 1 base, with 24 bases between them. There are 18 residues in the CDR3. Germline lookup yields CDR1 MGHRA and CDR2 YSYEKL. The CDR3 nucleotides are TGCGCCAGCAGCAAATTTCCCGGGGCGATAGCGGCATCCTACGAGCAGTACTTC. Translating it yields CASSKFPGAIAASYEQYF.

V and J are TRBV2 and TRBJ2-7; D is possibly TRBD2 (6 bases). Germline-derived CDR1 and CDR2 are SNHLY and FYNNEI. Trimming cost V 7 bases and J 4 bases, with 14 bases left between them. CDR3 length: 13 amino acids. CDR3 in amino acids: CASTNRGGYEQYF. The CDR3 DNA sequence: TGTGCCAGCACTAACCGAGGAGGGTACGAGCAGTACTTC.

This clone came up once. The CDR3 here is CASSLGLADADTQYF. In DNA form, the CDR3 reads TGTGCCAGCAGTCTAGGACTAGCCGACGCAGATACGCAGTATTTT. The genes are TRBV7-3 and TRBJ2-3; 8 nucleotides match TRBD2. The CDR3 consists of 15 residues. CDR1 is SGHTA, CDR2 FQGTGA, per germline. V gave up 6 bases and J gave up 4 bases; unmatched junction bases: 9.